This T cell receptor (beta chain) was retrieved from a study of vaccination and CD4 T cells after COVID-19. At the level of the study: Cells were stimulated with overlapping spike peptide pools from SARS-CoV-2, HCoV-NL63, HCoV-OC43 and HCoV-229E.

Cultured CD4+ T cells had their DNA profiled by the Oncomine TCR Beta short-read assay. MiXCR, run by TCRdb on the PCR reads, gives a single entry per CDR3 protein. The table shows about 25,000 distinct CDR3 sequences, with about half occurring only once. The treatment is: roughly nine-day PBMC culture with coronavirus spike peptide pools or control peptides (ViraFEST assay). Before TCRs were sequenced, ViraFEST expanded antigen-specific T cells with peptide pools. Positive PCR dates ranged from March to December 2020; these dates predated US Alpha, Beta and Delta variants. The authors replaced half the medium with fresh IL-2 medium on days 3 and 7. The V end was cut by 3 bases, the J end by 9 bases, with 15 bases between. Germline lookup yields CDR1 DFQATT and CDR2 SNEGSKA (reference sequence). This CDR3 is built from 13 residues. The table lists this clonotype with a few counts. As yet, its antigen is unknown.

The genes are TRBV20-1 and TRBJ2-4; D assignment may be TRBD1 or TRBD2 (6 bases each). The sequence derives from a human donor who had recovered from COVID-19. Specimen: CD4+ T cells from blood, cultured in vitro. The CDR3 is CSARGRGGGIQYF. The CDR3 DNA reads TGCAGTGCTAGGGGAAGAGGGGGAGGCATTCAGTACTTC.